Presented here are 3 T cell receptor beta chains from one specimen sequenced in a study of blood T cell repertoires in COVID-19. The method was immunoSEQ multiplex PCR; TCRdb's version includes in-frame clones alone and lacks a portion of them. The top ten clones hold under 7% of a sample with 150,000 to 250,000 clones, roughly three quarters of them seen once. Material for sequencing was peripheral blood. These TCRs come from a woman in her forties with COVID-19, enrolled during active disease.

V is TRBV5-1 and J is TRBJ2-3; D gene ambiguous. CDR3 length: 14 amino acids. Germline assignment: CDR1 SGHRS and CDR2 YFSETQ. The V and J ends lost 0 bases and 2 bases respectively, with 7 bases between them. The CDR3 loop is CASSLGSLTDTQYF. CDR3 sequence (DNA): TGCGCCAGCAGCTTGGGCAGTCTCACAGATACGCAGTATTTT.

J is TRBJ1-1 and V is TRBV5-4, with D unresolved. The CDR3 has 11 residues. Germline V gene lookup returns CDR1 SGHNT and CDR2 YYREEE (reference sequence). The V end was cut by 9 bases, the J end by 5 bases, with 11 bases between. The CDR3 DNA reads TGTGCCATTCAGCGGGGTACTGAAGCTTTCTTT. This encodes CAIQRGTEAFF.

This clone was seen more than once but under ten times. The genes are TRBV18 and TRBJ2-5; tentatively, D is TRBD2 (5 bases). Germline values: CDR1 KGHSH, CDR2 LQKENI. The V end lost 3 bases, the J end lost 5 bases, and 22 bases lay between the germline ends. CDR3 length: 17 amino acids. The DNA of the CDR3 is TGTGCCAGCTCACCTGTACCGGGTTTGGACTTTAAGGAGACCCAGTACTTC. Amino acid sequence: CASSPVPGLDFKETQYF.